A single sample is the source of the 21 T cell receptor beta chains below, sequenced in a study of blood T cell repertoires in COVID-19. Some clones are missing from TCRdb's copy, which holds only in-frame ones; the method was immunoSEQ multiplex PCR. The sample lists under 400,000 clones; around nine tenths were seen once. The sequenced sample consisted of PBMCs or T cells enriched from blood (not recorded which). The receptors were gathered from a woman in her twenties or thirties who had been exposed to COVID-19.

The rearrangement uses TRBV28 and TRBJ1-2; 7 nucleotides agree with TRBD1. CDR1 MDHEN and CDR2 SYDVKM come from the germline V gene. The CDR3 is made up of 14 amino acids. Trimming removed 3 bases from V and 4 bases from J; junction bases left unmatched: 5. In nucleotides, the CDR3 is TGTGCCAGCAGTTTGGAGGGGGCGATCTATGGCTACACCTTC. It encodes CASSLEGAIYGYTF.

V and J are TRBV14 and TRBJ2-3, with D maybe TRBD2 (6 bases). Per the germline V gene, CDR1 is SGHDN and CDR2 is FVKESK. The CDR3 contains 16 residues. V was cut by 0 bases and J by 1 base, with 11 bases left in between. The CDR3 DNA sequence: TGTGCCAGCAGCCAAGAGGGGGGATTTGGCACAGATACGCAGTATTTT. Its protein is CASSQEGGFGTDTQYF.

Points on this clone: The same CDR3 also results from other DNA sequences found in this sample. V is TRBV19 and J is TRBJ2-3; D gene uncertain. Germline V lookup: CDR1 LNHDA, CDR2 SQIVND (reference sequence). The CDR3 is made up of 14 amino acids. V was clipped by 5 bases and J by 0 bases, with 9 bases between them. The CDR3 region has the DNA TGTGCCAGTAGTCCTCGAACTAGCACAGATACGCAGTATTTT. Its protein is CASSPRTSTDTQYF.

The V and J genes are TRBV28 and TRBJ1-2, with D possibly TRBD1 on 5 matching bases. CDR1 and CDR2 from the germline V gene are MDHEN and SYDVKM. With 11 bases removed from V and 6 bases from J, the gap between germline ends came to 19 bases. The CDR3 consists of 13 residues. CDR3 loop: CAGLGLPANGYTF. The CDR3 DNA follows: TGTGCCGGCCTGGGGCTGCCCGCTAATGGCTACACCTTC.

This clone was seen only a few times. V usage is TRBV14 and J usage is TRBJ1-2; 8 nucleotides line up with TRBD1. V was clipped by 4 bases and J by 4 bases; unmatched bases: 8. Germline CDR1 reads SGHDN; CDR2 reads FVKESK. The CDR3 length is 15 residues. CDR3 bases: TGTGCCAGCAGCCCCCTGGGACAGGTTTCCTATGGCTACACCTTC. Translated: CASSPLGQVSYGYTF.

This chain's CDR3 is CASSTQREGTDTQYF. In DNA form, the CDR3 reads TGCGCCAGCAGCACGCAGCGGGAGGGCACAGATACGCAGTATTTT. The genes are TRBV5-1 and TRBJ2-3; 9 bases line up with TRBD2. The CDR3 contains 15 residues. The germline CDR1 and CDR2 sequences are SGHRS and YFSETQ. J lost 1 base, V lost 4 bases, and 4 bases had no gene match.

The chain employs TRBV7-8 and TRBJ2-1; 10 bases match TRBD1. The germline gives CDR1 SGHVS, CDR2 FQNEAQ. The CDR3 runs to 17 residues. The V and J ends lost 6 bases and 5 bases, in that order; junction bases with no gene match: 13. The CDR3 here is CASRRLPGQGTNNEQFF. CDR3 DNA sequence: TGTGCCAGCAGACGACTTCCGGGACAGGGGACCAACAATGAGCAGTTCTTC.

The chain is built from TRBV6-5 and TRBJ2-4; D is ambiguous. CDR1 MNHEY and CDR2 SVGAGI come from the germline V gene. The ends were cut back, 6 bases at V and 6 bases at J, with 12 bases in the middle. The CDR3 length is 13 residues. The CDR3 spells CASRTVRLNIQYF. CDR3 DNA: TGTGCCAGCAGAACCGTTCGACTAAACATTCAGTACTTC.

The chain carries TRBV4-2 and TRBJ2-2, with D possibly being TRBD1 (6 bases). CDR1 and CDR2 (germline): LGHNA, YNFKEQ. The CDR3 is 18 amino acids. V lost 1 base to trimming and J lost 5 bases, with 20 bases between them. CDR3 sequence reads: CASSQGAGLIRGTGELFF. The CDR3, as DNA: TGTGCCAGCAGCCAAGGCGCCGGACTTATTAGGGGGACCGGGGAGCTGTTTTTT.

CDR3 protein: CASSLTYLASGLDEQFF. Here the CDR3 DNA reads TGTGCCAGCAGCTTAACTTATTTGGCTAGCGGGTTGGATGAGCAGTTCTTC. The chain couples TRBV7-2 to TRBJ2-1; 8 bases agree with TRBD2. The V gene end was trimmed by 2 bases and the J gene end by 8 bases; junction bases not matched to a gene: 14. The germline V gene encodes CDR1 SGHTA and CDR2 FQGNSA. The CDR3 length is 17 residues.

The chain employs TRBV28 and TRBJ2-5; perhaps TRBD1 as D (8 bases). Per germline, CDR1 MDHEN and CDR2 SYDVKM. Trimming took off 2 bases at V and 0 bases at J, with 16 bases between the two ends. This CDR3 spans 17 amino acids. The CDR3 sequence: CASSLGRGGQDQETQYF. CDR3 sequence (DNA): TGTGCCAGCAGTTTAGGGAGGGGGGGACAGGACCAAGAGACCCAGTACTTC.

V is TRBV25-1 and J is TRBJ1-3; D may be TRBD1 (6 bases). Germline assignment: CDR1 MGHDK and CDR2 SYGVNS. The CDR3 covers 16 residues. Trimming pared 3 bases from V and 2 bases from J, leaving 14 bases between. CDR3 in DNA: TGTGCCAGCAGTGACTCTCAGGGGAGCCCTGGAAACACCATATATTTT. Residues: CASSDSQGSPGNTIYF.

The rearrangement uses TRBV7-2 and TRBJ1-5, with a possible D match to TRBD1 (5 bases). Deletions cut 4 bases from V and 0 bases from J, with 10 bases between. This CDR3 region has 15 residues. Germline V gives CDR1 SGHTA, CDR2 FQGNSA. DNA for the CDR3: TGTGCCAGCAGCTCCAGGGTCACTAGCAATCAGCCCCAGCATTTT. Protein product: CASSSRVTSNQPQHF.

The V and J genes are TRBV7-9 and TRBJ2-7, with D perhaps matching TRBD1 (6 bases). The germline V and J ends were trimmed by 11 bases and 2 bases, with 13 bases remaining between them. Germline V CDR1 and CDR2: SEHNR, FQNEAQ (reference sequence). The CDR3 sequence is 12 residues long. The chain's CDR3 is CAGSTGTYEQYF. In nucleotides, the CDR3 is TGTGCCGGTTCGACAGGTACCTACGAGCAGTACTTC.

The rearrangement links TRBV5-4 to TRBJ2-7; tentatively, D is TRBD2 (7 bases). The CDR3 totals 16 residues. V gave up 4 bases and J gave up 4 bases, with 21 bases separating them. Germline V gene sequence: CDR1 SGHNT, CDR2 YYREEE (reference sequence). In DNA form, the CDR3 reads TGTGCCAGCAGCCTGGGAGGGGGGGCCCTATTTTACGAGCAGTACTTC. It is translated as CASSLGGGALFYEQYF.

This chain links TRBV9 with TRBJ2-5; 15 bases match TRBD2. V was pared by 0 bases and J by 4 bases, with 4 bases of the junction left unmatched. This CDR3 is built from 17 residues. Germline CDR1 and CDR2: SGDLS and YYNGEE. CDR3 amino acids: CASSVGGLAGGRETQYF. CDR3 nucleotides: TGTGCCAGCAGCGTAGGGGGACTAGCGGGAGGCCGAGAGACCCAGTACTTC. Based on the CDR3 plus reference TRBV9 and TRBJ2-5, the full variable domain is DSGVTQTPKHLITATGQRVTLRCSPRSGDLSVYWYQQSLDQGLQFLIQYYNGEERAKGNILERFSAQQFPDLHSELNLSSLELGDSALYFCASSVGGLAGGRETQYFGPGTRLLVL.

The rearrangement joins TRBV28 to TRBJ1-1, with 8 bases fitting TRBD1. Germline trimming cut 1 base from V and 5 bases from J; bases unmatched to any gene: 9. This CDR3 is built from 16 residues. CDR1 is MDHEN and CDR2 is SYDVKM in the germline V gene. The chain's CDR3 is CASSLFQGASYTEAFF. The CDR3 region has the DNA TGTGCCAGCAGTTTATTCCAGGGGGCATCGTATACTGAAGCTTTCTTT.

This sequence joins TRBV27 and TRBJ2-7, with 11 bases identical to TRBD2. Per germline, CDR1 MNHEY and CDR2 SMNVEV (reference sequence). The CDR3 has 17 amino acids. Unmatched junction bases numbered 7, after V lost 0 bases and J lost 3 bases. In DNA, the CDR3 is TGTGCCAGCAGTTTATCCGCCACTAGCGGGAGAAACTACGAGCAGTACTTC. Its translation: CASSLSATSGRNYEQYF.

This clone was observed at least ten times. The rearrangement joins TRBV5-1 to TRBJ2-7; D call uncertain. CDR3 length: 10 amino acids. CDR1 SGHRS and CDR2 YFSETQ come from the germline V gene. V was cut by 6 bases and J by 3 bases, with 4 bases left in between. The CDR3 nucleotides read TGCGCCAGCACAGACTACGAGCAGTACTTC. Amino acid sequence: CASTDYEQYF.

This clone was recorded a few times. The chain links TRBV21-1 to TRBJ1-5; the D call TRBD1 from the table was never checked on the DNA. TRBV21-1 is listed as a pseudogene. The CDR3 totals 18 residues. CDR3 in amino acids: CASSSDRVAATQDQPQHF. In DNA form, the CDR3 reads TGTGCCAGCAGCTCCGACAGGGTAGCCGCGACCCAGGATCAGCCCCAGCATTTT.

The genes are TRBV9 and TRBJ1-1; D remains ambiguous. Trimming cost V 3 bases and J 1 base, with 13 bases left between them. This CDR3 region has 15 residues. Germline V gene data show CDR1 as SGDLS and CDR2 as YYNGEE. CDR3 sequence (DNA): TGTGCCAGCAGCGCCATTTCCCCCGGGAACACTGAAGCTTTCTTT. Protein sequence: CASSAISPGNTEAFF.